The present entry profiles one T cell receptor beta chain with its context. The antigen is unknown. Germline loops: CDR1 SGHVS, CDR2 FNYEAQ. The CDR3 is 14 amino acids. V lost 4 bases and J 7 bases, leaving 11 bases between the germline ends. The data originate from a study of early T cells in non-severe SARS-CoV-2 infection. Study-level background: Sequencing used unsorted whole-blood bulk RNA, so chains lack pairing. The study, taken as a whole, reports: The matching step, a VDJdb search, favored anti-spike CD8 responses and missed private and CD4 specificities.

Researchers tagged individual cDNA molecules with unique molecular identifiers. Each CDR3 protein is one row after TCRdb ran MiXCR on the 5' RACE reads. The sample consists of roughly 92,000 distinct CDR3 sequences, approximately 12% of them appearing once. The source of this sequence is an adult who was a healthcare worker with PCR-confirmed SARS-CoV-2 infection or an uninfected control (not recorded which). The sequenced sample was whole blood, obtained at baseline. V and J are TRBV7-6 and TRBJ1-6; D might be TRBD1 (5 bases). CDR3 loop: CASSSAGTNSPLHF. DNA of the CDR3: TGTGCCAGCAGCTCCGCCGGGACCAATTCACCCCTCCACTTT.